Included here is one TCR beta chain sequence, with context. Its antigen is undetermined. The data originate from a study of cytomegalovirus exposure and HLA in healthy donors. Overall study findings and caveats: Links to common viral pathogens appeared, in a later analysis, for several of the most significant clusters.

The CDR3 spans 14 residues. The V gene's germline CDR1 is LNHDA and CDR2 SQIVND (reference sequence). V lost 3 bases and J 2 bases, leaving 8 bases between the germline ends. 60 Vbeta and 13 Jbeta primers were used in PCR. Profiled with immunoSEQ multiplex PCR; TCRdb holds only in-frame clones, not every one. The data contain approximately 150,000 clones, roughly nine tenths of them singletons. This sequence was found in a woman aged 25 to 39 in good health and CMV-seronegative. The sequencing sample was made of PBMCs. The V and J genes are TRBV19 and TRBJ2-1; a weak D match, TRBD2 (5 bases). CDR3 amino acids: CASSMRAPYNEQFF. The CDR3 nucleotides are TGTGCCAGTAGTATGCGGGCTCCCTACAATGAGCAGTTCTTC.